This T cell receptor (beta chain) was obtained from a study of patients and donors after allogeneic stem cell transplantation. Via MiXCR, TCRdb re-called the RT-PCR reads, giving one row per CDR3 protein. The sample has under 200,000 distinct CDR3 sequences; roughly 31% are singletons. Germline V gene data show CDR1 as SQVTM and CDR2 as ANQGSEA. V lost 7 bases and J 6 bases, leaving 25 bases between the germline ends. The CDR3 totals 15 residues. The sample was blood, either unsorted or a sorted T cell fraction (not recorded which). This TCR was sampled from a human donor who was either an allogeneic HSCT recipient or a stem cell or donor lymphocyte infusion donor (not recorded which). It is not recorded whose cells these are; they may come from a transplant donor. J is TRBJ2-7 and V is TRBV29-1, with D possibly TRBD1 on 6 matching bases. The DNA for the CDR3 is TGCAGCGCCCGATTCCGGGACACAGGGACACTCGAGCAGTACTTC. Translated: CSARFRDTGTLEQYF.